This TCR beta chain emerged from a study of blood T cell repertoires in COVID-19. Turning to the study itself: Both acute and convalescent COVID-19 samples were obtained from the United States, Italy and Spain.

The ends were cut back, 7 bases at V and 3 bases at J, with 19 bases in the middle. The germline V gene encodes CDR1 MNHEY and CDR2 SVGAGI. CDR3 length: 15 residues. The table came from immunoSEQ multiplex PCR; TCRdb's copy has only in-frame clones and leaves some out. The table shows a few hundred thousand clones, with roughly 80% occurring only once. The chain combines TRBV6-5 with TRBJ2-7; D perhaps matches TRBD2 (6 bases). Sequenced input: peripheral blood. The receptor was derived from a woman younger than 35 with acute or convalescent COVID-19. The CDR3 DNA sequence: TGTGCCAGCATGCGCTATGGGACTTCGAACTACGAGCAGTACTTC. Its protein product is CASMRYGTSNYEQYF.